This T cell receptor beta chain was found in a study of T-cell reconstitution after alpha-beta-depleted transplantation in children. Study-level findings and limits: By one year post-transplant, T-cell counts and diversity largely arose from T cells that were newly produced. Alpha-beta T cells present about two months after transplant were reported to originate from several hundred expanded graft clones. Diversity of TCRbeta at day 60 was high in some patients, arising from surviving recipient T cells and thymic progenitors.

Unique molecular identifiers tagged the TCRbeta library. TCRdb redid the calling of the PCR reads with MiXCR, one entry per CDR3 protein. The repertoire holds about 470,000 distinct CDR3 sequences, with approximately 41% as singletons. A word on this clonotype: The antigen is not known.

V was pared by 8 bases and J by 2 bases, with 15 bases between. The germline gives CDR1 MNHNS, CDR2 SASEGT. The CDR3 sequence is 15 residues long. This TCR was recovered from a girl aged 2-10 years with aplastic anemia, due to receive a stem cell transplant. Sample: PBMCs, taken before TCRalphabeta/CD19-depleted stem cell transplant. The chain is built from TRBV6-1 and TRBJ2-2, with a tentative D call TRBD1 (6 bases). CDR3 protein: CASRLGQSNTGELFF. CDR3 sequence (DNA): TGTGCCAGCCGCTTAGGACAGTCTAACACCGGGGAGCTGTTTTTT.